This T cell receptor (beta chain) came from a study of CD8+ T cells in alopecia areata. Treatment denoted: oral pan-JAK inhibitor, 5-10 mg twice daily. Study findings and constraints: Association of baseline CD8+ expansion with response is uncertain owing to one nonresponder. Higher clonality and more expanded CD8+ clones appeared in lesional than normal scalp.

This clone appeared a single time. Its antigen is not identified. In each case, RNA was isolated and then reverse transcribed into cDNA as the sequencing template. This table comes from immunoSEQ multiplex PCR, and its TCRdb copy is limited to in-frame clones, with some not included. The sample holds 150,000 to 200,000 clones, approximately 49% seen once. V was shortened by 1 base and J by 5 bases, with 10 bases between the two germline ends. Germline CDR1 reads SGHRS; CDR2 reads YFSETQ. This CDR3 contains 13 residues. The sample was CD8+ T cells sorted from blood, taken at week 52, from a patient treated with tofacitinib. This sequence was found in a human donor with alopecia areata. The rearrangement links TRBV5-1 to TRBJ2-7; the D gene is possibly TRBD2 (6 bases). The CDR3 here is CASSLHGSDEQYF. In nucleotides, the CDR3 is TGCGCCAGCAGCTTGCACGGGAGCGACGAGCAGTACTTC.